Below, 13 T cell receptor beta chains from the same sample are listed, as sequenced in a study of cytomegalovirus exposure and HLA in healthy donors. Use of 60 Vbeta and 13 Jbeta primers characterized the PCR. Profiling relied on immunoSEQ multiplex PCR, and the TCRdb table lists in-frame clones only, not all of them. The repertoire table contains 60,000 to 80,000 clones. The sample taken for sequencing was PBMCs. These receptors all come from a man aged 40-49 years in good health and CMV-seronegative.

The genes are TRBV28 and TRBJ1-6; tentatively, D is TRBD1 (6 bases). Germline V lookup: CDR1 MDHEN, CDR2 SYDVKM. The CDR3 contains 19 residues. The V gene lost 3 bases and the J gene lost 0 bases, with 18 bases spanning the gap. CDR3 coding DNA: TGTGCCAGCAGTTTCCACCTACGGGACACGAGCTCCTATAATTCACCCCTCCACTTT. Protein sequence: CASSFHLRDTSSYNSPLHF.

The chain has TRBV30 and TRBJ1-4; D unresolved. The CDR3 length is 12 residues. The germline V and J ends were trimmed by 3 bases and 13 bases, with 15 bases remaining between them. Germline V lookup: CDR1 GTSNPN, CDR2 SVGIG (reference sequence). DNA for the CDR3: TGTGCCTGGAGGGTGTCCCCCGAGAGACTGTTTTTT. Encoded protein: CAWRVSPERLFF.

The chain couples TRBV18 to TRBJ1-5; maybe TRBD1 (5 bases). The length of the CDR3 is 15 residues. With 5 bases removed from V and 6 bases from J, the gap between germline ends came to 17 bases. CDR1 is KGHSH, CDR2 LQKENI, per germline. The CDR3 bases are TGTGCCAGCTCAGTGGAACAGGTAACGGGTCAGCCCCAGCATTTT. Its protein is CASSVEQVTGQPQHF.

V usage is TRBV19 and J usage is TRBJ1-1; TRBD1 matches at 11 bases. This CDR3 has 14 residues. V shed 5 bases and J 10 bases; nucleotides not matched to a gene: 9. Germline assignment: CDR1 LNHDA and CDR2 SQIVND (reference sequence). The CDR3 protein is CASSRDFGQGAAFF. CDR3 nucleotides: TGTGCCAGTAGTCGGGATTTTGGACAGGGGGCAGCTTTCTTT.

The chain employs TRBV28 and TRBJ2-5; D is possibly TRBD2 (6 bases). The J call may not be correct, given that the DNA end is closer to TRBJ2-7. There are 14 residues in the CDR3. CDR1 MDHEN and CDR2 SYDVKM come from the germline V gene. This CDR3 is CASSILAQAYEQYF. For the CDR3, the DNA is TGTGCCAGCAGCATCCTAGCGCAGGCCTACGAGCAGTACTTC.

V usage is TRBV28 and J usage is TRBJ1-1; the D gene is possibly TRBD1 (5 bases). Germline assignment: CDR1 MDHEN and CDR2 SYDVKM. Trimming took 0 bases from V and 6 from J, leaving 17 bases between them. This CDR3 is built from 16 residues. CDR3 sequence: CASSLWMAGQGAEAFF. The CDR3 region has the DNA TGTGCCAGCAGTTTATGGATGGCAGGGCAGGGCGCTGAAGCTTTCTTT.

The rearrangement joins TRBV19 to TRBJ2-1, with D perhaps TRBD1 (5 bases). V was cut by 8 bases and J by 6 bases, with 14 bases left in between. This CDR3 contains 13 residues. The V gene's germline CDR1 is LNHDA and CDR2 SQIVND (reference sequence). The CDR3 spells CASADTPSNEQFF. The CDR3 nucleotides are TGTGCCAGTGCGGACACCCCTAGCAATGAGCAGTTCTTC.

The chain recombines TRBV7-2 with TRBJ2-3; D not certain. The germline V gene has CDR1 SGHTA and CDR2 FQGNSA. This CDR3 has 15 amino acids. V lost 5 bases and J 5 bases, leaving 17 bases between the germline ends. CDR3 coding DNA: TGTGCCAGCAGCCCAGAGGTAAAGCCCATAGATACGCAGTATTTT. This gives the protein CASSPEVKPIDTQYF.

The gene calls are TRBV4-1 and TRBJ2-3; D might be TRBD2 (7 bases). Germline CDR1 is MGHRA and CDR2 is YSYEKL. The CDR3 totals 16 residues. The V and J ends lost 0 bases and 3 bases respectively, with 13 bases between them. In DNA form, the CDR3 reads TGCGCCAGCAGCCAAGATGAGGGGAGGGGGACAGATACGCAGTATTTT. Protein sequence: CASSQDEGRGTDTQYF.

The CDR3 sequence is CASSSRTGIANYGYTF. The CDR3 bases are TGCGCCAGCAGCTCGCGGACAGGCATAGCTAACTATGGCTACACCTTC. The gene calls are TRBV5-1 and TRBJ1-2; 7 positions agree with TRBD1. The J segment lost 0 bases and the V segment lost 3 bases, leaving 8 bases of the junction unmatched. The CDR3 is 16 amino acids. The germline V gene has CDR1 SGHRS and CDR2 YFSETQ.

The V and J genes are TRBV10-2 and TRBJ1-1, with D unresolved. The CDR3 is 12 amino acids. The V gene lost 6 bases and the J gene lost 3 bases, with 8 bases spanning the gap. Germline V gene sequence: CDR1 WSHSY, CDR2 SAAADI. As DNA, the CDR3 is TGCGCCAGCAGGGAGCGGGACACTGAAGCTTTCTTT. It is translated as CASRERDTEAFF.

The CDR3 reads CASSSRDYRAQYF. DNA of the CDR3: TGTGCCAGCAGCTCCCGGGACTATCGAGCCCAGTACTTC. The chain employs TRBV7-8 and TRBJ2-5; 7 bases map to TRBD2. V gave up 4 bases and J gave up 9 bases; unmatched junction bases: 8. Germline CDR1 SGHVS, CDR2 FQNEAQ. The CDR3 is made up of 13 amino acids.

The chain has TRBV5-7 and TRBJ1-5; the match to TRBD1 covers 9 bases. TRBV5-7 is placed among ORFs of uncertain function. The CDR3 has 15 amino acids. J lost 6 bases, V lost 4 bases, and 8 bases had no gene match. CDR3 residues: CASSQGTGYSQPQHF. Written as DNA, the CDR3 is TGTGCCAGCAGCCAAGGGACAGGGTACTCTCAGCCCCAGCATTTT.